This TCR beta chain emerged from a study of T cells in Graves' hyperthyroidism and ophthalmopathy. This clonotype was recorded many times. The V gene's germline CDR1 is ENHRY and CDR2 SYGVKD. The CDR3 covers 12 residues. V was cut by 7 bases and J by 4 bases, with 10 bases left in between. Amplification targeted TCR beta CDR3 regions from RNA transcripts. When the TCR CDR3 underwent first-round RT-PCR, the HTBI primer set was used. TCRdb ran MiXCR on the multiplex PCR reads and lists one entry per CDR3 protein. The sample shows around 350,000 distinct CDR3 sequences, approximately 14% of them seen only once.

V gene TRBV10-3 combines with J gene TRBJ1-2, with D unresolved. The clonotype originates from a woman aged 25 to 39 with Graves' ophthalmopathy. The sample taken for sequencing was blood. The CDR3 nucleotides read TGTGCCATCATCCGGGAGGGCTATGGCTACACCTTC. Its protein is CAIIREGYGYTF.